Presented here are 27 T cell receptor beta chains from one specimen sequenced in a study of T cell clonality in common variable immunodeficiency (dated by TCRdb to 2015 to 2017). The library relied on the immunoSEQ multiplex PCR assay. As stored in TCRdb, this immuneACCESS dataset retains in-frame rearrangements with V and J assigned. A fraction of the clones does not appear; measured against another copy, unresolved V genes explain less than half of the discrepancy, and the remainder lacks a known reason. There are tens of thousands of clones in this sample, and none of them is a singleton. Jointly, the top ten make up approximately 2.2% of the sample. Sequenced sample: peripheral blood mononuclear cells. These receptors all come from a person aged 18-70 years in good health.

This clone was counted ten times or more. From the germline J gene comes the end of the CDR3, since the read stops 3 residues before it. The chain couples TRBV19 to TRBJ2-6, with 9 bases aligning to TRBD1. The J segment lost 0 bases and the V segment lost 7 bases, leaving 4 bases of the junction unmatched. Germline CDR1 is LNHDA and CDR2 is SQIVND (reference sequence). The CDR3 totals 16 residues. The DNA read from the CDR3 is TGTGCCAGTACTAACAGGGGGCCCTCTGGGGCCAACGTC. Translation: CASTNRGPSGANV. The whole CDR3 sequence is CASTNRGPSGANVLTF.

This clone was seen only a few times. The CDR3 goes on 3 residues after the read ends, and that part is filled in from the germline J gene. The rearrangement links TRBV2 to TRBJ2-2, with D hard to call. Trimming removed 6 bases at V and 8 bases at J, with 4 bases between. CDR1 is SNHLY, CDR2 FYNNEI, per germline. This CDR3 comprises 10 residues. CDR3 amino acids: CASSQGELFF. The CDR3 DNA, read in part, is TGTGCCAGCAGCCAGGGGGAG.

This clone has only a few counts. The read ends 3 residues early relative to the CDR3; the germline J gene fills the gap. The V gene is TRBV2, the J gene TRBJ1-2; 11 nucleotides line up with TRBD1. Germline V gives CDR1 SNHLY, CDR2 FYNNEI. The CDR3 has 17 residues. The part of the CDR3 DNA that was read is TGTGCCAGCTGTATTGGGACAGGGGGGTTGAGCACAGATACC. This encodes CASCIGTGGLSTDT. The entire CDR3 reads CASCIGTGGLSTDTYTF.

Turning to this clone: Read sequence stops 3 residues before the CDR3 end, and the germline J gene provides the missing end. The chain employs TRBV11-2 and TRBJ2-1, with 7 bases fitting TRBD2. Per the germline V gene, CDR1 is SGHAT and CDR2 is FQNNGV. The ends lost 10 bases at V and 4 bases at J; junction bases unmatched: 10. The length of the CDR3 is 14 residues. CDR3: CATSGLGKYNEQFF. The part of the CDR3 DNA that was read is TGTGCCACCTCTGGACTAGGGAAATACAATGAG.

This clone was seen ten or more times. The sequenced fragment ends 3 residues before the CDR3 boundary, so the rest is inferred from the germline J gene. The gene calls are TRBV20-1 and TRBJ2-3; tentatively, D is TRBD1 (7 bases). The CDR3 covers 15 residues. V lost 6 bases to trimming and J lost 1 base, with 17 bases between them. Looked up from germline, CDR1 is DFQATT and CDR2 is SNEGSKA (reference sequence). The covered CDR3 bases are TGCAGTGCGACATGGACAGGCGGGGGCACAGATACG. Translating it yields CSATWTGGGTDT. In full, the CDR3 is CSATWTGGGTDTQYF.

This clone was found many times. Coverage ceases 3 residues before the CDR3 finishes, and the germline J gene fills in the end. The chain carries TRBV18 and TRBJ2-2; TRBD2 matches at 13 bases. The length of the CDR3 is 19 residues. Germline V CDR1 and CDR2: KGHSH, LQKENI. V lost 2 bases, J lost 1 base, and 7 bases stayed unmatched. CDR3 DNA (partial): TGTGCCAGCTCACCAGCCCGACTAGCGGGAGGAATGAACACCGGGGAG. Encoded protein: CASSPARLAGGMNTGE. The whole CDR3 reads CASSPARLAGGMNTGELFF.

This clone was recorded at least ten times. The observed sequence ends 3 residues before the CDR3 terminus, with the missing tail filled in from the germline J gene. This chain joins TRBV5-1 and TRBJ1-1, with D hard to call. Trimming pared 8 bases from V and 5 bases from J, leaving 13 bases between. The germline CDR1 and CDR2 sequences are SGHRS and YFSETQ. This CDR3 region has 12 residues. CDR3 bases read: TGCGCCAGTCGCGGGGTGCGGACTGAA. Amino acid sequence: CASRGVRTE. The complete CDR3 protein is CASRGVRTEAFF.

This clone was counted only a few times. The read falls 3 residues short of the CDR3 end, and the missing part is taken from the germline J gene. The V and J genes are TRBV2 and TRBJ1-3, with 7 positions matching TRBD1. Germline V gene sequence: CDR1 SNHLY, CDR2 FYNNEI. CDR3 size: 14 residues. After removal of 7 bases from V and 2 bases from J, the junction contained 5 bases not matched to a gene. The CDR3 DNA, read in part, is TGTGCCAGCAAACGACAGGGCGCTGGAAACACC. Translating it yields CASKRQGAGNT. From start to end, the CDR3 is CASKRQGAGNTIYF.

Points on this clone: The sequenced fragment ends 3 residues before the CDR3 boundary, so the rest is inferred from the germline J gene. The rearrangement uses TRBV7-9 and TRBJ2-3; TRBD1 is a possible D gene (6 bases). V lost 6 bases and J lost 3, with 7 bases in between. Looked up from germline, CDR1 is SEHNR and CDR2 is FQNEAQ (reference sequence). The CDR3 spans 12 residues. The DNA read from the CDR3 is TGTGCCAGCAGTCAGGGGACAGATACG. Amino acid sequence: CASSQGTDT. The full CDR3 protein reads CASSQGTDTQYF.

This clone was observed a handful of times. The CDR3 protein is CASSPASGILAQYF. CDR3 bases read: TGTGCCAGCTCACCGGCTAGCGGGATTCTGGCG. The rearrangement joins TRBV18 to TRBJ2-3, with 9 bases that match TRBD2. The read is 3 residues too short to cover the CDR3 end, so that end is filled in from the germline J gene. The CDR3 is 14 amino acids. Germline CDR1 KGHSH, CDR2 LQKENI.

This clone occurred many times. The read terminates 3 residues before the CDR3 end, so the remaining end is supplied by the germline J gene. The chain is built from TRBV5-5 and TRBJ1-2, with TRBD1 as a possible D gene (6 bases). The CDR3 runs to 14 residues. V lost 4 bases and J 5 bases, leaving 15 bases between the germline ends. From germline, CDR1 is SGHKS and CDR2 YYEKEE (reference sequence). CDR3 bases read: TGTGCCAGCAGCCCCCGACAGGAAGTTTATGGC. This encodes CASSPRQEVYG. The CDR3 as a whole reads CASSPRQEVYGYTF.

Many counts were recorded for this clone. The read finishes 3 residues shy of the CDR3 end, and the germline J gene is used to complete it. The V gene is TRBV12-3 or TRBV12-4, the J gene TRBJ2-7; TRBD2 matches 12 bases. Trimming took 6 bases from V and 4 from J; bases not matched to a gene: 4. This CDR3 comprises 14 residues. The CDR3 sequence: CASRGLAGQYEQYF. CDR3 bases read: TGTGCCAGCAGAGGACTAGCGGGACAGTACGAG.

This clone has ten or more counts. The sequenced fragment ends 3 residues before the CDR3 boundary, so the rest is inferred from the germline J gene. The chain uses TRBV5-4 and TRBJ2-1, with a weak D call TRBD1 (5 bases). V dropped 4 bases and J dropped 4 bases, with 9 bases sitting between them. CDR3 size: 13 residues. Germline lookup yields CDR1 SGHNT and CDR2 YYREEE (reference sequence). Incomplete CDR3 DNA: TGTGCCAGCAGCCCAGGGTTTTACAATGAG. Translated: CASSPGFYNE. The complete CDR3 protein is CASSPGFYNEQFF.

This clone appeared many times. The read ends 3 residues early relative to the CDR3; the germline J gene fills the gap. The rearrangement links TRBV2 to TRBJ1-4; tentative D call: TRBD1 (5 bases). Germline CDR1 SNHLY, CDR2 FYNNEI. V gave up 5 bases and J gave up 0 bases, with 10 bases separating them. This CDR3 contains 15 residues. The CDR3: CASSRGEATNEKLFF. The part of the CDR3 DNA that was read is TGTGCCAGCAGTAGGGGAGAAGCAACTAATGAAAAA.

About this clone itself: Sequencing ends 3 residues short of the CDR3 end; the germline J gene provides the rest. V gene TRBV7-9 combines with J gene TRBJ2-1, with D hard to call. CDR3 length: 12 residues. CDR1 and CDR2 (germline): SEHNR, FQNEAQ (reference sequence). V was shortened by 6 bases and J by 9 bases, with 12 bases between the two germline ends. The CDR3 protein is CASSTVRSEQFF. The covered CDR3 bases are TGTGCCAGCAGTACAGTCAGGAGTGAG. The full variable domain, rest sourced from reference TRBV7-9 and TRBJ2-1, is DTGVSQNPRHKITKRGQNVTFRCDPISEHNRLYWYRQTLGQGPEFLTYFQNEAQLEKSRLLSDRFSAERPKGSFSTLEIQRTEQGDSAMYLCASSTVRSEQFFGPGTRLTVL.

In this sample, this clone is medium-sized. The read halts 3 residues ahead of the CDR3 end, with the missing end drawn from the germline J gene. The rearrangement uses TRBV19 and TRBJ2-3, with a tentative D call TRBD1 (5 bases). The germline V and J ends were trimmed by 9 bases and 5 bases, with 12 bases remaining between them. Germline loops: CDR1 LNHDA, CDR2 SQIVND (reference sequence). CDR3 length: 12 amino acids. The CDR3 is CASRQSGDTQYF. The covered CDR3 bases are TGTGCCAGCAGACAGTCGGGAGATACG.

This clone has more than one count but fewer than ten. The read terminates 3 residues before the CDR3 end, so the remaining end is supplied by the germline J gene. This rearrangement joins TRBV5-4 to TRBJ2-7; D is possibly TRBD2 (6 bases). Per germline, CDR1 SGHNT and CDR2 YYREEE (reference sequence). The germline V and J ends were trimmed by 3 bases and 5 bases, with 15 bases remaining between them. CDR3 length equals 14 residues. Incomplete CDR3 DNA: TGTGCCAGCAGCTCTGGGACTGGGTCGGACGAG. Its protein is CASSSGTGSDE. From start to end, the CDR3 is CASSSGTGSDEQYF.

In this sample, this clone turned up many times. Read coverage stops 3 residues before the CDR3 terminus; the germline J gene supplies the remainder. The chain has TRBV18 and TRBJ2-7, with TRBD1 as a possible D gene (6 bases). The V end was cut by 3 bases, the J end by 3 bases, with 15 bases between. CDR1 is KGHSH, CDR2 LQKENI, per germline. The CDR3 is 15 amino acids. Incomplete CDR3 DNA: TGTGCCAGCTCACCCCGTCAGCAGGGGAGCTACGAG. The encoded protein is CASSPRQQGSYE. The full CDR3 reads CASSPRQQGSYEQYF.

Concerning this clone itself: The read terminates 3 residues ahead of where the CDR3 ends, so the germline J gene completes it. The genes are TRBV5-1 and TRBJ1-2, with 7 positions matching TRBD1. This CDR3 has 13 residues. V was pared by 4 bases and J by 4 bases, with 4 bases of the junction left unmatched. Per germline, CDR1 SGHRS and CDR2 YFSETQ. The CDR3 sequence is CASSAGQSYGYTF. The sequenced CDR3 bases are TGCGCCAGCAGCGCGGGACAGAGCTATGGC.

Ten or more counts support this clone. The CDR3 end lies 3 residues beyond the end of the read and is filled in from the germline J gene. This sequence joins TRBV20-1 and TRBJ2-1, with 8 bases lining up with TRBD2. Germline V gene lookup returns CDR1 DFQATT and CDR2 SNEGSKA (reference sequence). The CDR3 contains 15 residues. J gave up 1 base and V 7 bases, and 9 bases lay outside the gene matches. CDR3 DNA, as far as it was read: TGCAGTGTCAAAGGGAGCGGGAGTTCCTACAATGAG. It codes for CSVKGSGSSYNE. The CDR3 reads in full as CSVKGSGSSYNEQFF.

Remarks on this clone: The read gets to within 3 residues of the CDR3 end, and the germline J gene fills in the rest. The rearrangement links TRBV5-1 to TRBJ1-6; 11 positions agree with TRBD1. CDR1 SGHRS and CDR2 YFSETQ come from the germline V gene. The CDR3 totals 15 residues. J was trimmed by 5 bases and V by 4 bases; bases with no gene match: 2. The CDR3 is CASSAGQGDNSPLHF. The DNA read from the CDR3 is TGCGCCAGCAGCGCGGGACAGGGGGATAATTCACCC.

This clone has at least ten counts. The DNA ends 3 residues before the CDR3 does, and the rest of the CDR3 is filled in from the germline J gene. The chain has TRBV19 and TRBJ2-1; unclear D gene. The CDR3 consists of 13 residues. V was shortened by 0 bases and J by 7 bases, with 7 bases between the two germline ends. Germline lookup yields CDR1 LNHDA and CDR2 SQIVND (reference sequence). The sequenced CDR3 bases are TGTGCCAGTAGTATAGACCGTTTAAATGAG. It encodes CASSIDRLNE. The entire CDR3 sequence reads CASSIDRLNEQFF.

CDR3 sequence reads: CASSPQQGRNEQFF. Partial CDR3 DNA: TGTGCCAGCTCACCGCAGCAGGGTAGGAATGAG. This chain uses TRBV18 with TRBJ2-1, with D possibly being TRBD1 (5 bases). The read stops 3 residues short of the end of the CDR3; the missing end is completed from the germline J gene. From germline, CDR1 is KGHSH and CDR2 LQKENI. The CDR3 is 14 amino acids. Trimming cost V 3 bases and J 7 bases, with 13 bases left between them.

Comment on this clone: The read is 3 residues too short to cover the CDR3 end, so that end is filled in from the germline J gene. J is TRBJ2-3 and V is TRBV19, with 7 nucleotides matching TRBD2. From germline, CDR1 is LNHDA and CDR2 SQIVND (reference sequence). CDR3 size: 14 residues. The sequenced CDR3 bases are TGTGCCAGTAGTGAGGCGGCGGGAGCTCGGACG. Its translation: CASSEAAGART. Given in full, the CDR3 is CASSEAAGARTQYF.

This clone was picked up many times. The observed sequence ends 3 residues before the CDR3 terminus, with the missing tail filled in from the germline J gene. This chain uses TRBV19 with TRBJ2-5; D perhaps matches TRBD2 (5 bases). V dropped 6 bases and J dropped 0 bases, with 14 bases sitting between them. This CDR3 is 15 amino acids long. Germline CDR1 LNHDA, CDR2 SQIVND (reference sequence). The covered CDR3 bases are TGTGCCAGTAGGGATCGAGGGTCCCACCAAGAGACC. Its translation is CASRDRGSHQET. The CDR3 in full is CASRDRGSHQETQYF.

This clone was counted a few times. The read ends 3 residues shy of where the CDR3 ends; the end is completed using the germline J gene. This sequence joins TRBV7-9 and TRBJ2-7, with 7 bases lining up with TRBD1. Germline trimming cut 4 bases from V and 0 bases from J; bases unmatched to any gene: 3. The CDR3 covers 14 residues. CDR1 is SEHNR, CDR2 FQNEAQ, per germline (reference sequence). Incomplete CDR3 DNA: TGTGCCAGCAGCTACGACAGGGTCTCCTACGAG. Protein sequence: CASSYDRVSYE. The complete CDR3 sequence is CASSYDRVSYEQYF. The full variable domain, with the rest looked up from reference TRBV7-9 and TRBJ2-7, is DTGVSQNPRHKITKRGQNVTFRCDPISEHNRLYWYRQTLGQGPEFLTYFQNEAQLEKSRLLSDRFSAERPKGSFSTLEIQRTEQGDSAMYLCASSYDRVSYEQYFGPGTRLTVT.

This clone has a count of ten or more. Partial CDR3 DNA: TGTGCCAGCTCGCCCGGGACAGGGGTCTACGAG. It translates to CASSPGTGVYE. In full, the CDR3 is CASSPGTGVYEQYF. This chain joins TRBV18 and TRBJ2-7; TRBD1 aligns across 10 bases. The CDR3 end lies 3 residues beyond the end of the read and is filled in from the germline J gene. Germline loops: CDR1 KGHSH, CDR2 LQKENI. Germline trimming cut 6 bases from V and 3 bases from J; bases unmatched to any gene: 5. The CDR3 totals 14 residues.